The 9 T cell receptor beta chains below all came from one sample that was sequenced in a study of glioma-infiltrating T cells after dendritic cell vaccination. Here immunoSEQ multiplex PCR was the method, and the copy in TCRdb shows in-frame clones only, minus some. The sample consists of some 90,000 clones, more than 80% of them appearing once. Specified time point: after dendritic cell vaccination, including at tumor progression/relapse. The sample in question was blood, obtained after dendritic cell vaccination. The receptors were sampled from a human donor with glioblastoma.

This chain links TRBV5-1 with TRBJ2-7, with 10 bases fitting TRBD2. Trimming removed 0 bases from V and 6 bases from J; junction bases left unmatched: 12. This CDR3 comprises 17 residues. CDR1 and CDR2 from the germline V gene are SGHRS and YFSETQ. The CDR3 sequence: CASSLVPILAGVSEQYF. The CDR3 coding sequence is TGCGCCAGCAGCTTGGTTCCCATCCTAGCGGGGGTCTCCGAGCAGTACTTC.

This chain uses TRBV4-1 with TRBJ1-5, with TRBD1 matching 10 bases. Losses at the gene ends were 0 bases for V and 4 bases for J; bases not matched to a gene: 3. The germline V gene has CDR1 MGHRA and CDR2 YSYEKL. This CDR3 is 16 amino acids long. CDR3 DNA: TGCGCCAGCAGCCAAGATCGGGACAGGGGAAATCAGCCCCAGCATTTT. Translated: CASSQDRDRGNQPQHF.

The chain joins TRBV27 to TRBJ2-1; TRBD2 agrees at 7 bases. V shed 3 bases, J shed 7 bases, and the junction held 9 bases outside the gene matches. The CDR3 is made up of 15 amino acids. Germline CDR1 reads MNHEY; CDR2 reads SMNVEV (reference sequence). Here the CDR3 DNA reads TGTGCCAGCAGTTTCCTCGGGGCGGGAGAGAATGAGCAGTTCTTC. Translating gives CASSFLGAGENEQFF.

This chain joins TRBV6-7 and TRBJ1-4; 8 positions match TRBD1. TRBV6-7 falls under the ORF class, with uncertain function. With 5 bases clipped from V and 6 bases from J, the junction kept 8 bases outside the gene matches. The CDR3 has 15 residues. The CDR3 is CASSPTGQGDEKLFF. Here the CDR3 DNA reads TGTGCCAGCAGTCCCACAGGACAGGGAGATGAAAAACTGTTTTTT.

The V gene is TRBV19, the J gene TRBJ2-1, with D perhaps matching TRBD1 (7 bases). Between the trimmed V and J ends, which lost 4 bases and 4 bases, there was a span of 17 bases. Per the germline V gene, CDR1 is LNHDA and CDR2 is SQIVND (reference sequence). This CDR3 comprises 16 residues. In nucleotides, the CDR3 is TGTGCCAGTAGTACGGCGGGACAGATCTCATACAATGAGCAGTTCTTC. It yields the protein CASSTAGQISYNEQFF.

This clone was seen only once. This chain joins TRBV6-4 and TRBJ1-2; 7 positions match TRBD1. The CDR3 length is 13 residues. V lost 5 bases to trimming and J lost 4 bases; unmatched junction nucleotides: 4. Looked up from germline, CDR1 is MRHNA and CDR2 is SNTAGT. In nucleotides, the CDR3 is TGTGCCAGCAGTACGACAGGGACCTATGGCTACACCTTC. It translates to CASSTTGTYGYTF.

The rearrangement uses TRBV7-9 and TRBJ2-3, with D possibly TRBD1 on 5 matching bases. Germline V gives CDR1 SEHNR, CDR2 FQNEAQ (reference sequence). There are 15 residues in the CDR3. V was clipped by 4 bases and J by 5 bases, with 16 bases between them. CDR3 in amino acids: CASSSRRVVGDTQYF. The CDR3 DNA sequence: TGTGCCAGCAGCTCACGCAGGGTTGTGGGAGATACGCAGTATTTT.

This clone has more than one count but fewer than ten. The chain recombines TRBV2 with TRBJ1-2; 9 bases are a match to TRBD1. The CDR3 has 14 amino acids. The V gene end was trimmed by 4 bases and the J gene end by 4 bases; junction bases not matched to a gene: 4. Germline V gene lookup returns CDR1 SNHLY and CDR2 FYNNEI. In DNA form, the CDR3 reads TGTGCCAGCAGTGCACAGGGGGCGACCTATGGCTACACCTTC. Protein sequence: CASSAQGATYGYTF.

This clone was seen a handful of times. The chain couples TRBV14 to TRBJ2-7; no firm D call. CDR3 size: 16 residues. V was clipped by 1 base and J by 2 bases, with 15 bases between them. Germline V gene data show CDR1 as SGHDN and CDR2 as FVKESK. CDR3 protein: CASSQGGPRPTYEQYF. In DNA form, the CDR3 reads TGTGCCAGCAGCCAAGGAGGCCCCAGACCAACCTACGAGCAGTACTTC.